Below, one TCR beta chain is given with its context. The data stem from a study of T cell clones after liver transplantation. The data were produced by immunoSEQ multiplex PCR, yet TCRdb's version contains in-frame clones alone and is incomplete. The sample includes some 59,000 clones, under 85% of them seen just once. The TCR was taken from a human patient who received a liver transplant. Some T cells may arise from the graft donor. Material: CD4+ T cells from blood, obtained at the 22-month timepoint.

CDR3 in DNA: TGTGCCAGCAGCCAGCGGTTGGGTGAGGCGAACACTGAAGCTTTCTTT. Translation gives CASSQRLGEANTEAFF. The V and J genes are TRBV11-3 and TRBJ1-1; D gene uncertain. Germline V CDR1 and CDR2: SGHNT, YENEEA. V gave up 5 bases and J gave up 1 base, with 17 bases separating them. CDR3 length equals 16 residues.